These 13 T cell receptor beta chains share one sample of origin, sequenced in a study of cytomegalovirus exposure and HLA in healthy donors. Clones were sequenced by immunoSEQ multiplex PCR, and TCRdb holds only the in-frame ones, with some missing. The profile shows approximately 150,000 clones, approximately 90% of them singletons. The sequenced material came from PBMCs. The source is a woman aged 25 to 45 in good health and CMV-seronegative.

The chain is built from TRBV7-6 and TRBJ2-1, with TRBD2 matching over 9 bases. Trimming at V came to 2 bases and at J to 2 bases, leaving 10 bases not matched to a gene. The germline CDR1 and CDR2 sequences are SGHVS and FNYEAQ. The CDR3 sequence is 18 residues long. CDR3 bases: TGTGCCAGCAGCTTAACACCACCCGGCGGGGGGGCCTACAATGAGCAGTTCTTC. Translating it yields CASSLTPPGGGAYNEQFF.

The genes are TRBV6-5 and TRBJ2-7, with 11 bases lining up with TRBD1. The ends lost 2 bases at V and 6 bases at J; junction bases unmatched: 9. This CDR3 has 16 amino acids. The germline gives CDR1 MNHEY, CDR2 SVGAGI. In DNA form, the CDR3 reads TGTGCCAGCAGTTACGTATTGGGGGACAGGGGGGTCGAGCAGTACTTC. Residues: CASSYVLGDRGVEQYF.

The chain carries TRBV4-1 and TRBJ2-4, with TRBD2 identical over 11 bases. The CDR3 is 17 residues long. Germline V gene sequence: CDR1 MGHRA, CDR2 YSYEKL. The V segment lost 0 bases and the J segment 4 bases; nucleotides outside the gene matches: 5. The CDR3 DNA reads TGCGCCAGCAGCCAAGATGTAGCGGGGGGGGATAAAAACATTCAGTACTTC. It yields the protein CASSQDVAGGDKNIQYF.

The chain joins TRBV27 to TRBJ2-6; TRBD1 might be the D (7 bases). Trimming pared 3 bases from V and 5 bases from J, leaving 26 bases between. The CDR3 covers 20 residues. Looked up from germline, CDR1 is MNHEY and CDR2 is SMNVEV (reference sequence). The CDR3 loop reads CASSFISVGQDYLWANVLTF. The DNA for the CDR3 is TGTGCCAGCAGTTTCATTTCTGTCGGACAGGACTATCTGTGGGCCAACGTCCTGACTTTC.

The chain couples TRBV2 to TRBJ2-3; D possibly corresponds to TRBD2 (5 bases). Per germline, CDR1 SNHLY and CDR2 FYNNEI. V lost 9 bases, J lost 1 base, and 17 bases lay in between. This CDR3 comprises 15 residues. The CDR3 loop reads CARETGSKRTDTQYF. For the CDR3, the DNA is TGTGCCAGAGAAACGGGGAGTAAGCGCACAGATACGCAGTATTTT.

The J gene is TRBJ1-5, the V gene TRBV19; 8 positions match TRBD1. V trimming: 3 bases; J trimming: 7 bases; junction bases outside the gene matches: 5. This CDR3 contains 14 residues. The germline CDR1 and CDR2 sequences are LNHDA and SQIVND (reference sequence). As DNA, the CDR3 is TGTGCCAGTAGTATCCCAGGGGGCGGGCAGCCCCAGCATTTT. Protein: CASSIPGGGQPQHF.

The CDR3 protein is CASSLGQGSQAQHF. The CDR3 DNA follows: TGTGCCAGCAGCTTGGGACAGGGTTCCCAGGCCCAGCATTTT. This chain links TRBV7-9 with TRBJ1-5; 9 bases fit TRBD1. CDR3 length: 14 amino acids. V shed 3 bases and J 11 bases; nucleotides not matched to a gene: 8. Looked up from germline, CDR1 is SEHNR and CDR2 is FQNEAQ (reference sequence).

The rearrangement links TRBV27 to TRBJ2-7; 7 positions match TRBD1. This CDR3 has 15 residues. Trimming at V came to 3 bases and at J to 0 bases, leaving 5 bases not matched to a gene. Per the germline V gene, CDR1 is MNHEY and CDR2 is SMNVEV (reference sequence). CDR3 amino acids: CASSFLQGFSYEQYF. CDR3 nucleotides: TGTGCCAGCAGTTTTTTACAGGGGTTCTCCTACGAGCAGTACTTC.

The CDR3 loop is CASSLGRGLYNEQFF. As DNA, the CDR3 is TGTGCCAGCAGCTTGGGGCGGGGGCTTTACAATGAGCAGTTCTTC. The V gene is TRBV5-6, the J gene TRBJ2-1; D may be TRBD2 (7 bases). Trimming cost V 0 bases and J 4 bases, with 11 bases left between them. The length of the CDR3 is 15 residues. CDR1 SGHDT and CDR2 YYEEEE come from the germline V gene. Filled out from reference TRBV5-6 and TRBJ2-1, the complete variable domain reads DAGVTQSPTHLIKTRGQQVTLRCSPKSGHDTVSWYQQALGQGPQFIFQYYEEEERQRGNFPDRFSGHQFPNYSSELNVNALLLGDSALYLCASSLGRGLYNEQFFGPGTRLTVL.

This chain uses TRBV2 with TRBJ2-7, with 7 positions matching TRBD1. Germline-derived CDR1 and CDR2 are SNHLY and FYNNEI. Trimming at V came to 6 bases and at J to 5 bases, leaving 13 bases not matched to a gene. The CDR3 contains 15 residues. CDR3 sequence: CASRASGQPSDEQYF. CDR3 DNA sequence: TGTGCCAGCAGGGCGTCGGGACAGCCAAGCGACGAGCAGTACTTC.

V gene TRBV6-1 combines with J gene TRBJ2-7; 8 nucleotides match TRBD2. The CDR3 consists of 17 residues. Germline CDR1 and CDR2: MNHNS and SASEGT. After removal of 2 bases from V and 2 bases from J, the junction contained 11 bases not matched to a gene. Here the CDR3 reads CASSEPAGLAGAYEQYF. The CDR3 nucleotides read TGTGCCAGCAGTGAACCCGCCGGGCTAGCGGGTGCCTACGAGCAGTACTTC.

This sequence joins TRBV6-5 and TRBJ1-2; D unresolved. V lost 2 bases and J lost 4, with 14 bases in between. The CDR3 loop spans 15 amino acids. The germline V gene has CDR1 MNHEY and CDR2 SVGAGI. CDR3 in DNA: TGTGCCAGCAGTTACGGCCGGCAGGCGTCCTATGGCTACACCTTC. Protein: CASSYGRQASYGYTF.

The V call is TRBV5-6, the J call TRBJ2-3, with D possibly matching TRBD2 (6 bases). V lost 4 bases, J lost 4 bases, and 19 bases lay in between. The germline V gene has CDR1 SGHDT and CDR2 YYEEEE. The CDR3 is 16 amino acids. CDR3 coding DNA: TGTGCCAGCAGCCCCAAGGACCTAGCGCCACCAGATACGCAGTATTTT. It translates to CASSPKDLAPPDTQYF.